Below, 13 T cell receptor beta chains from the same sample are listed, as sequenced in a study of control samples from healthy donors and cancer patients. Profiled with immunoSEQ multiplex PCR; TCRdb holds only in-frame clones, not every one. This table holds more than 150,000 clones, approximately 90% found once. The sequenced sample consisted of blood. Receptors originate from a woman aged 25 to 39 in good health.

CDR3 DNA sequence: TGCGCCAGCAGCCAAGATATTGGTCGTAATCAGCCCCAGCATTTT. Its protein product is CASSQDIGRNQPQHF. The V call is TRBV4-3, the J call TRBJ1-5; D remains ambiguous. V gave up 0 bases and J gave up 4 bases, with 10 bases separating them. The CDR3 is 15 amino acids. Germline loops: CDR1 LGHNA, CDR2 YSLEER.

The V and J genes are TRBV6-6 and TRBJ1-6, with a possible D match to TRBD1 (5 bases). This CDR3 spans 14 amino acids. Trimming shortened V by 4 bases and J by 2 bases, and 6 bases separated the two germline ends. Germline V gives CDR1 MNHNY, CDR2 SVGAGI (reference sequence). CDR3 sequence (DNA): TGTGCCAGCAGTTCGGGGGCCTATAATTCACCCCTCCACTTT. Its protein is CASSSGAYNSPLHF.

As DNA, the CDR3 is TGTGCCAGCAGCTTAGATGACGGGACACGAATTTACTATGGCTACACCTTC. This encodes CASSLDDGTRIYYGYTF. The rearrangement joins TRBV7-2 to TRBJ1-2; the D gene is possibly TRBD1 (6 bases). Germline V gene sequence: CDR1 SGHTA, CDR2 FQGNSA. This CDR3 contains 17 residues. Trimming shortened V by 1 base and J by 3 bases, and 18 bases separated the two germline ends.

The J gene is TRBJ1-2, the V gene TRBV28, with 9 positions matching TRBD1. The CDR3 has 14 amino acids. Per the germline V gene, CDR1 is MDHEN and CDR2 is SYDVKM. Germline trimming cut 5 bases from V and 3 bases from J; bases unmatched to any gene: 4. The DNA for the CDR3 is TGTGCCAGCAGTGGGGGACAGGGCCACTATGGCTACACCTTC. Its translation: CASSGGQGHYGYTF.

The chain employs TRBV4-1 and TRBJ2-3, with D possibly being TRBD1 (7 bases). Trimming took off 4 bases at V and 2 bases at J, with 16 bases between the two ends. The CDR3 spans 16 residues. CDR1 and CDR2 from the germline V gene are MGHRA and YSYEKL. The CDR3 is CASSRRDSSNTDTQYF. CDR3 bases: TGCGCCAGCAGCCGGCGGGACAGCTCCAACACAGATACGCAGTATTTT.

The chain joins TRBV19 to TRBJ1-5; no definite D call. The CDR3 has 13 residues. In germline, CDR1 is LNHDA, CDR2 SQIVND (reference sequence). Trimming removed 1 base from V and 7 bases from J, with 8 bases in between. The CDR3 is CASSIGGEQPQHF. CDR3 sequence (DNA): TGTGCCAGTAGTATAGGTGGGGAACAGCCCCAGCATTTT. Using reference TRBV19 and TRBJ1-5 for the parts outside the CDR3, the full variable domain is DGGITQSPKYLFRKEGQNVTLSCEQNLNHDAMYWYRQDPGQGLRLIYYSQIVNDFQKGDIAEGYSVSREKKESFPLTVTSAQKNPTAFYLCASSIGGEQPQHFGDGTRLSIL.

The chain has TRBV11-3 and TRBJ2-7; 9 bases agree with TRBD2. The CDR3 is 14 amino acids. Trimming removed 3 bases from V and 6 bases from J; junction bases left unmatched: 6. The V gene's germline CDR1 is SGHNT and CDR2 YENEEA. CDR3 in amino acids: CASSFLAGSGEQYF. CDR3 in DNA: TGTGCCAGCAGCTTCCTAGCGGGATCGGGCGAGCAGTACTTC.

V and J are TRBV4-1 and TRBJ2-4; D call uncertain. V lost 5 bases and J lost 1, with 12 bases in between. Germline V gene data show CDR1 as MGHRA and CDR2 as YSYEKL. The CDR3 consists of 15 residues. CDR3 coding DNA: TGCGCCAGCAGCATGTTAAGGGTCGCCAAAAACATTCAGTACTTC. It codes for CASSMLRVAKNIQYF.

This clone has only a few counts. The V call is TRBV5-1, the J call TRBJ2-7, with TRBD2 matching over 10 bases. V shed 1 base and J 5 bases; nucleotides not matched to a gene: 3. The CDR3 sequence is 14 residues long. Germline lookup yields CDR1 SGHRS and CDR2 YFSETQ. CDR3 sequence reads: CASSLTSGIDEQYF. For the CDR3, the DNA is TGCGCCAGCAGCTTGACTAGCGGGATCGACGAGCAGTACTTC.

This clone appeared once. The chain couples TRBV4-3 to TRBJ2-1; D unresolved. The germline CDR1 and CDR2 sequences are LGHNA and YSLEER. V was clipped by 0 bases and J by 5 bases, with 11 bases between them. This CDR3 is 15 amino acids long. In DNA, the CDR3 is TGCGCCAGCAGCCAAGAAGTCACGACCCACAATGAGCAGTTCTTC. This gives the protein CASSQEVTTHNEQFF.

The chain is built from TRBV7-2 and TRBJ1-4, with TRBD1 matching over 8 bases. The CDR3 is 18 residues long. Germline V gene lookup returns CDR1 SGHTA and CDR2 FQGNSA. With V trimmed by 4 bases and J by 4 bases, 14 bases remained unmatched. The CDR3 sequence: CASSSWGSGGGGNEKLFF. The CDR3 DNA sequence: TGTGCCAGCAGCTCATGGGGGTCAGGGGGCGGCGGTAATGAAAAACTGTTTTTT.

The chain employs TRBV18 and TRBJ2-5, with 7 bases aligning to TRBD1. The CDR3 spans 13 residues. Germline CDR1 reads KGHSH; CDR2 reads LQKENI. Trimming removed 3 bases from V and 2 bases from J; junction bases left unmatched: 0. The CDR3 DNA sequence: TGTGCCAGCTCACCGACAGGGCAAGAGACCCAGTACTTC. As protein: CASSPTGQETQYF.

This clone was detected once. J is TRBJ1-1 and V is TRBV28; 11 nucleotides match TRBD1. The length of the CDR3 is 13 residues. The germline CDR1 and CDR2 sequences are MDHEN and SYDVKM. J gave up 11 bases and V 5 bases, and 7 bases lay outside the gene matches. CDR3 residues: CASSPDRGRQAFF. CDR3 in DNA: TGTGCCAGCAGTCCGGACAGGGGGCGTCAGGCTTTCTTT.